This TCR beta chain was captured by sequencing in a study of beta chain features in type 1 diabetes. Study outcomes and limitations: cDNA-based sequencing might over-represent cells highly expressing TCR. When Type 1 diabetes patients were examined, their TCRB CDR3s proved moderately but significantly shorter in all four CD4+ subsets.

V lost 2 bases and J lost 9; bases outside the gene matches: 4. The CDR3 consists of 14 residues. The germline V gene encodes CDR1 SGHRS and CDR2 YFSETQ. Details on this clone: The antigen is not known.

Reverse transcribing all isolated RNA meant expressed TCRB transcripts were sequenced. Survey-depth immunoSEQ sequencing was used for stem cell-like memory T cells. The method was immunoSEQ multiplex PCR; TCRdb's version includes in-frame clones alone and lacks a portion of them. The profile shows roughly 50,000 clones, 35% to 55% of them singletons. Sequencing input: stem cell memory CD4+ T cells from blood. This chain links TRBV5-1 with TRBJ1-6; 8 nucleotides match TRBD1. The TCR sequence derives from a man under 40 with type 1 diabetes. CDR3 nucleotide sequence: TGCGCCAGCAGCTTAGGACAGGGCGGTTCACCCCTCCACTTT. Translated, it gives CASSLGQGGSPLHF.